This TCR beta chain came from a study of blood T cell repertoires in COVID-19. Study-level background: Some COVID-19 samples were acute and others convalescent; all came from the United States, Italy and Spain. The analysed material was cDNA or gDNA that came from T cells, B-cell-depleted T cells, or PBMCs.

Between the trimmed V and J ends, which lost 4 bases and 8 bases, there was a span of 20 bases. The CDR3 contains 15 residues. Germline CDR1 is SGHDN and CDR2 is FVKESK. In the source study's methods: Amplification of reference gene primers provided the estimated nucleated cell counts. The assay was immunoSEQ multiplex PCR, and TCRdb's table has in-frame clones only and misses some. V and J calls and clone size are those listed in that table; D and trimming were worked out from the DNA. The top ten hold approximately 1.7% of the sample, which has just under 90,000 clones, 90% seen once. The chain joins TRBV14 to TRBJ1-2; no firm D call. This sequence was found in a man aged 55-75 years with acute or convalescent COVID-19. The sequencing sample was made of peripheral blood. CDR3 amino acids: CASSRPPAGPYGYTF. CDR3 in DNA: TGTGCCAGCAGCCGCCCCCCGGCAGGCCCCTACGGCTACACCTTC.